One sample yielded the 30 T cell receptor beta chains listed below, sequenced in a study of T cells after posttransplantation cyclophosphamide. The assay was immunoSEQ multiplex PCR, and TCRdb's table has in-frame clones only and misses some. This sample includes about 33,000 clones with no singletons; its ten biggest clones take up approximately 4.3%. Sequencing was carried out using PBMCs. The receptors here all came from a woman aged 25-40 years in good health and a related stem cell transplant donor.

The rearrangement joins TRBV14 to TRBJ2-5; 8 bases are shared with TRBD2. V was clipped by 4 bases and J by 5 bases; unmatched bases: 3. Per the germline V gene, CDR1 is SGHDN and CDR2 is FVKESK. The CDR3 is 13 residues long. The CDR3 region is CASSRGGRETQYF. Here the CDR3 DNA reads TGTGCCAGCAGCCGCGGGGGGCGGGAGACCCAGTACTTC.

This clone appeared many times. V gene TRBV2 combines with J gene TRBJ1-3; D gene ambiguous. The germline gives CDR1 SNHLY, CDR2 FYNNEI. The CDR3 contains 13 residues. Trimming took 7 bases from V and 0 from J, leaving 7 bases between them. The CDR3 reads CASTIFSGNTIYF. CDR3 coding DNA: TGTGCCAGCACTATCTTCTCTGGAAACACCATATATTTT. Filled out from reference TRBV2 and TRBJ1-3, the complete variable domain reads EPEVTQTPSHQVTQMGQEVILRCVPISNHLYFYWYRQILGQKVEFLVSFYNNEISEKSEIFDDQFSVERPDGSNFTLKIRSTKLEDSAMYFCASTIFSGNTIYFGEGSWLTVV.

This clone was picked up a small number of times. J is TRBJ1-3 and V is TRBV5-1; weak D call: TRBD1 (6 bases). This CDR3 is 12 amino acids long. V was trimmed by 5 bases and J by 11 bases, leaving 14 bases between them. Germline loops: CDR1 SGHRS, CDR2 YFSETQ. In nucleotides, the CDR3 is TGCGCCAGCAGTCCTATGGAGGGGGCCATATATTTT. It is translated as CASSPMEGAIYF.

This clone came up many times. This chain joins TRBV2 and TRBJ1-6; possible D gene TRBD1, 5 bases. Germline V gene data show CDR1 as SNHLY and CDR2 as FYNNEI. The length of the CDR3 is 15 residues. The V and J ends lost 8 bases and 7 bases respectively, with 18 bases between them. The CDR3 nucleotides read TGTGCCAGCGGCGAAACGGGGGTTGGGAATTCACCCCTCCACTTT. Translation: CASGETGVGNSPLHF.

Many counts were recorded for this clone. The chain links TRBV14 to TRBJ1-4; no clear D. Germline values: CDR1 SGHDN, CDR2 FVKESK. V lost 0 bases, J lost 4 bases, and 9 bases lay in between. CDR3 size: 15 residues. This CDR3 reads CASSQDLASNEKLFF. DNA of the CDR3: TGTGCCAGCAGCCAAGATTTGGCCAGTAATGAAAAACTGTTTTTT.

This clone occurred many times. This rearrangement joins TRBV5-1 to TRBJ2-7, with 8 nucleotides matching TRBD2. Germline V gives CDR1 SGHRS, CDR2 YFSETQ. J lost 0 bases, V lost 4 bases, and 9 bases had no gene match. CDR3 length: 16 amino acids. CDR3 coding DNA: TGCGCCAGCAGCCCATGGGGCGGGGGGAGCTCCTACGAGCAGTACTTC. The encoded protein is CASSPWGGGSSYEQYF.

This clone has ten or more counts. The chain uses TRBV12-3 or TRBV12-4 and TRBJ2-7, with 7 bases matching TRBD1. V was clipped by 3 bases and J by 2 bases; unmatched bases: 4. The CDR3 is 14 residues long. As DNA, the CDR3 is TGTGCCAGCAGTTTCGCAGGGGGACCCTACGAGCAGTACTTC. It specifies CASSFAGGPYEQYF.

Many counts were recorded for this clone. The CDR3 is CASSYWDRNTEAFF. The CDR3 DNA follows: TGTGCCAGCAGCTATTGGGACAGAAACACTGAAGCTTTCTTT. This chain uses TRBV6-6 with TRBJ1-1; 7 bases are a match to TRBD1. Germline CDR1 and CDR2: MNHNY and SVGAGI (reference sequence). V trimming: 6 bases; J trimming: 2 bases; junction bases outside the gene matches: 6. The CDR3 sequence is 14 residues long.

The rearrangement links TRBV6-1 to TRBJ2-3, with D possibly TRBD1 on 6 matching bases. The CDR3 is 14 residues long. The V and J ends lost 7 bases and 4 bases respectively, with 15 bases between them. The V gene's germline CDR1 is MNHNS and CDR2 SASEGT. The CDR3 sequence is CASIKTGIPDTQYF. The CDR3 bases are TGTGCCAGCATCAAAACAGGGATCCCAGATACGCAGTATTTT.

The gene calls are TRBV6-5 and TRBJ2-2, with 10 bases aligning to TRBD1. The CDR3 runs to 15 residues. Germline assignment: CDR1 MNHEY and CDR2 SVGAGI. The V segment lost 6 bases and the J segment 3 bases; nucleotides outside the gene matches: 4. The CDR3, as DNA: TGTGCCAGCAGGACCGGGACAGGGGACACCGGGGAGCTGTTTTTT. It codes for CASRTGTGDTGELFF.

This clone was found many times. The V and J genes are TRBV5-1 and TRBJ2-3, with D maybe TRBD2 (6 bases). V was shortened by 0 bases and J by 2 bases, with 19 bases between the two germline ends. The CDR3 loop spans 18 amino acids. Germline V gene data show CDR1 as SGHRS and CDR2 as YFSETQ. CDR3 loop: CASSLGPSPRGTTDTQYF. The CDR3 coding sequence is TGCGCCAGCAGCTTGGGCCCCTCCCCTCGGGGGACCACAGATACGCAGTATTTT.

This clone was recorded at least ten times. V gene TRBV27 combines with J gene TRBJ1-4; weak D call: TRBD1 (6 bases). Trimming took 5 bases from V and 7 from J, leaving 17 bases between them. Per the germline V gene, CDR1 is MNHEY and CDR2 is SMNVEV (reference sequence). This CDR3 comprises 15 residues. The CDR3 nucleotides read TGTGCCAGCAGTCAAAGTCGGGCGGGGGCTGAAAAACTGTTTTTT. Its translation: CASSQSRAGAEKLFF.

This clone was observed at least ten times. This chain joins TRBV10-2 and TRBJ2-5; 10 bases are shared with TRBD2. After removal of 2 bases from V and 5 bases from J, the junction contained 2 bases not matched to a gene. The CDR3 is made up of 14 amino acids. Germline V gene sequence: CDR1 WSHSY, CDR2 SAAADI. The CDR3 DNA follows: TGCGCCAGCAGTGAGAGCGGGGGGGCCGAGACCCAGTACTTC. It translates to CASSESGGAETQYF.

V is TRBV4-2 and J is TRBJ2-3, with a weak D call TRBD2 (7 bases). The length of the CDR3 is 16 residues. Germline V lookup: CDR1 LGHNA, CDR2 YNFKEQ. Trimming removed 2 bases from V and 6 bases from J, with 18 bases in between. The CDR3: CASSQSVGGRSDTQYF. The CDR3, as DNA: TGTGCCAGCAGCCAATCTGTGGGGGGGCGTTCCGATACGCAGTATTTT.

The chain joins TRBV7-2 to TRBJ1-1; D is unclear. The V end lost 1 base, the J end lost 1 base, and 10 bases lay between the germline ends. Per germline, CDR1 SGHTA and CDR2 FQGNSA. This CDR3 has 15 amino acids. CDR3 coding DNA: TGTGCCAGCAGCTTAGTTTTGGCAGGGAACACTGAAGCTTTCTTT. Its translation: CASSLVLAGNTEAFF.

This clone was seen repeatedly, ten times or more. The rearrangement joins TRBV7-2 to TRBJ2-5; D perhaps matches TRBD2 (6 bases). The CDR3 consists of 16 residues. Germline V gives CDR1 SGHTA, CDR2 FQGNSA. V was trimmed by 3 bases and J by 4 bases, leaving 18 bases between them. The CDR3 here is CASSFQKLVGGETQYF. The DNA of the CDR3 is TGTGCCAGCAGCTTCCAGAAACTAGTGGGGGGAGAGACCCAGTACTTC. Complete variable domain (other parts from reference TRBV7-2 and TRBJ2-5): GAGVSQSPSNKVTEKGKDVELRCDPISGHTALYWYRQSLGQGLEFLIYFQGNSAPDKSGLPSDRFSAERTGGSVSTLTIQRTQQEDSAVYLCASSFQKLVGGETQYFGPGTRLLVL.

This clone was counted many times. The V and J genes are TRBV13 and TRBJ1-5; 7 nucleotides match TRBD1. The CDR3 totals 17 residues. Germline V lookup: CDR1 PRHDT, CDR2 FYEKMQ (reference sequence). V was clipped by 5 bases and J by 6 bases; unmatched bases: 16. Here the CDR3 reads CASSMRQGGAVGQPQHF. CDR3 DNA: TGTGCCAGCAGCATGCGACAGGGTGGGGCGGTCGGTCAGCCCCAGCATTTT.

This clone appeared a few times. The chain links TRBV5-6 to TRBJ1-2; D not certain. V lost 0 bases to trimming and J lost 8 bases, with 17 bases between them. Germline assignment: CDR1 SGHDT and CDR2 YYEEEE. The CDR3 runs to 15 residues. In nucleotides, the CDR3 is TGTGCCAGCAGCTTGGCCGTGTCAGGCAGTCGAGGCTACACCTTC. It is translated as CASSLAVSGSRGYTF. Using reference TRBV5-6 and TRBJ1-2 for the parts outside the CDR3, the full variable domain is DAGVTQSPTHLIKTRGQQVTLRCSPKSGHDTVSWYQQALGQGPQFIFQYYEEEERQRGNFPDRFSGHQFPNYSSELNVNALLLGDSALYLCASSLAVSGSRGYTFGSGTRLTVV.

This clone appeared many times. This rearrangement joins TRBV6-1 to TRBJ1-1, with D perhaps TRBD1 (5 bases). Per the germline V gene, CDR1 is MNHNS and CDR2 is SASEGT. The CDR3 has 13 amino acids. Trimming removed 4 bases from V and 4 bases from J, with 10 bases in between. The CDR3 DNA follows: TGTGCCAGCAGTGCCAGGGTGAGCACTGAAGCTTTCTTT. Encoded protein: CASSARVSTEAFF.

Many counts were recorded for this clone. This chain connects TRBV11-2 to TRBJ2-2, with D possibly matching TRBD1 (6 bases). CDR1 is SGHAT and CDR2 is FQNNGV in the germline V gene. V lost 2 bases and J lost 4, with 14 bases in between. The length of the CDR3 is 16 residues. The CDR3 nucleotides are TGTGCCAGCAGCTTACAGACAGGCGTTATCACCGGGGAGCTGTTTTTT. Amino acids: CASSLQTGVITGELFF.

The chain is built from TRBV5-6 and TRBJ1-5, with D possibly TRBD1 on 5 matching bases. The length of the CDR3 is 13 residues. Per germline, CDR1 SGHDT and CDR2 YYEEEE. V lost 0 bases and J lost 5, with 6 bases in between. For the CDR3, the DNA is TGTGCCAGCAGCTTGGGGGGCTATCAGCCCCAGCATTTT. It translates to CASSLGGYQPQHF.

This chain connects TRBV9 to TRBJ2-3; a weak D match, TRBD2 (7 bases). V gave up 3 bases and J gave up 7 bases, with 18 bases separating them. This CDR3 comprises 15 residues. Looked up from germline, CDR1 is SGDLS and CDR2 is YYNGEE. This chain's CDR3 is CASSEGGGRGNTQYF. CDR3 nucleotide sequence: TGTGCCAGCAGCGAAGGGGGGGGCCGCGGAAATACGCAGTATTTT.

This clone was detected ten times or more. V is TRBV12-3 or TRBV12-4 and J is TRBJ1-5; 11 nucleotides line up with TRBD1. J was trimmed by 6 bases and V by 6 bases; bases with no gene match: 7. This CDR3 comprises 15 residues. The CDR3, as DNA: TGTGCCAGCAGGCCTGGGACAGGGGGTAGTCAGCCCCAGCATTTT. Translation gives CASRPGTGGSQPQHF.

This clone has ten or more counts. The V call is TRBV9, the J call TRBJ1-1; possibly TRBD1 for D (5 bases). Trimming cost V 4 bases and J 1 base, with 11 bases left between them. Germline CDR1 SGDLS, CDR2 YYNGEE. The CDR3 sequence is 14 residues long. The CDR3: CASSPRQTNTEAFF. In DNA, the CDR3 is TGTGCCAGCAGCCCCCGACAGACGAACACTGAAGCTTTCTTT. Using reference TRBV9 and TRBJ1-1 for the parts outside the CDR3, the full variable domain is DSGVTQTPKHLITATGQRVTLRCSPRSGDLSVYWYQQSLDQGLQFLIQYYNGEERAKGNILERFSAQQFPDLHSELNLSSLELGDSALYFCASSPRQTNTEAFFGQGTRLTVV.

The chain employs TRBV7-2 and TRBJ1-2; the D gene is possibly TRBD1 (6 bases). The CDR3 loop spans 15 amino acids. Trimming shortened V by 5 bases and J by 5 bases, and 18 bases separated the two germline ends. Germline assignment: CDR1 SGHTA and CDR2 FQGNSA. The CDR3 nucleotides read TGTGCCAGCAGCCCGGGGCTGAGGGGGAGATATGGCTACACCTTC. This gives the protein CASSPGLRGRYGYTF.

This clone was seen repeatedly, ten times or more. CDR3 residues: CAISESTGDDYGYTF. Written as DNA, the CDR3 is TGTGCCATCAGTGAGTCGACAGGGGATGACTATGGCTACACCTTC. V and J are TRBV10-3 and TRBJ1-2; TRBD1 matches 8 bases. The CDR3 totals 15 residues. J gave up 3 bases and V 0 bases, and 3 bases lay outside the gene matches. CDR1 and CDR2 from the germline V gene are ENHRY and SYGVKD.

This clone was seen more than once but under ten times. The chain has TRBV18 and TRBJ1-5; D gene unclear. Germline CDR1 is KGHSH and CDR2 is LQKENI. The length of the CDR3 is 18 residues. Deletions cut 2 bases from V and 1 base from J, with 18 bases between. Written as DNA, the CDR3 is TGTGCCAGCTCACCAAACCCAACCGGGGAGACGAGCAATCAGCCCCAGCATTTT. Translating it yields CASSPNPTGETSNQPQHF.

This clone was observed many times. The rearrangement links TRBV10-1 to TRBJ1-6; 7 positions match TRBD1. The CDR3 is 17 amino acids. Germline V gene lookup returns CDR1 WNHNN and CDR2 SYGVQD (reference sequence). V trimming: 3 bases; J trimming: 2 bases; junction bases outside the gene matches: 7. The CDR3 nucleotides are TGCGCCAGCAGTGAACCCAGGGGGTATACCTATAATTCACCCCTCCACTTT. Its protein product is CASSEPRGYTYNSPLHF.

This clone was observed at least ten times. The chain uses TRBV6-2 or TRBV6-3 and TRBJ1-1; no firm D call. The CDR3 spans 13 residues. Germline CDR1 and CDR2: MNHEY and SVGEGT. V dropped 6 bases and J dropped 0 bases, with 8 bases sitting between them. This chain's CDR3 is CASSLPLNTEAFF. In DNA, the CDR3 is TGTGCCAGCAGCCTACCGCTGAACACTGAAGCTTTCTTT.

This clone came up many times. The rearrangement links TRBV14 to TRBJ1-1, with D uncertain. Germline CDR1 is SGHDN and CDR2 is FVKESK. With 2 bases removed from V and 11 bases from J, the gap between germline ends came to 15 bases. CDR3 length equals 13 residues. The CDR3 DNA follows: TGTGCCAGCAGCCAACTAATCCAAAGTTCGGCTTTCTTT. Translated, it gives CASSQLIQSSAFF.